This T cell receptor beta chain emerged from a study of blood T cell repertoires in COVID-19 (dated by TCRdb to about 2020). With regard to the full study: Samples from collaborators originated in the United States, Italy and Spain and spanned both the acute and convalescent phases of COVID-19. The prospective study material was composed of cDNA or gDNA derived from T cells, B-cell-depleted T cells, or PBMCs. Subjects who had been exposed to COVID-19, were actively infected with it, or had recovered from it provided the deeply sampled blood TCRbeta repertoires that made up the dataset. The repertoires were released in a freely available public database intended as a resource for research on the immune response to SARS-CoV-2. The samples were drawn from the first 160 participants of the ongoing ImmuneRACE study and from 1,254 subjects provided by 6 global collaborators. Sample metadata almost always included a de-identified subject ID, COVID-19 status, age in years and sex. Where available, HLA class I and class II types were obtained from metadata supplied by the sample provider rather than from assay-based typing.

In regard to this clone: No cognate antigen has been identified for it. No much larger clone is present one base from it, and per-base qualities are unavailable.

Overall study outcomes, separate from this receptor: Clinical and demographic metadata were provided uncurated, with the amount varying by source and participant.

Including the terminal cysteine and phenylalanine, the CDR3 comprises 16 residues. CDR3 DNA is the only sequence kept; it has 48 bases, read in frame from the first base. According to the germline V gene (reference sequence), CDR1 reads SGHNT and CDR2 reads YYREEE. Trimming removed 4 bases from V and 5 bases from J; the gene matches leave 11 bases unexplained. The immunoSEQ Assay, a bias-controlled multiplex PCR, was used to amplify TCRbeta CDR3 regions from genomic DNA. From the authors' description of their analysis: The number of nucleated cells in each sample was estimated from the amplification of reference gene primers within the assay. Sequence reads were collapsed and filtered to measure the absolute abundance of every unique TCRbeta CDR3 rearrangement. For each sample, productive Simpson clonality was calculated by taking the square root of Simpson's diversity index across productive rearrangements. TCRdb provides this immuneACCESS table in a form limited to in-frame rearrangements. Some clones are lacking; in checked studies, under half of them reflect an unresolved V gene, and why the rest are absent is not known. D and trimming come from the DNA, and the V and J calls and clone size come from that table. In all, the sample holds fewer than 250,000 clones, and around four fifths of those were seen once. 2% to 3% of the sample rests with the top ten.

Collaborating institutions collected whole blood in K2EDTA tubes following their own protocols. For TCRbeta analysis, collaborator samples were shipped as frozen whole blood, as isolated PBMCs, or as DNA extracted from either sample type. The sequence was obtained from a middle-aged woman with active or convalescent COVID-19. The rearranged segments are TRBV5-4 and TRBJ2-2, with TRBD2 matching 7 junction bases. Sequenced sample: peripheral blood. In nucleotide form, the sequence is TGTGCCAGCAGCGGGGGATCCGACGGGGGGACCGGGGAGCTGTTTTTT. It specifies CASSGGSDGGTGELFF.